These T cell receptor beta chains were read from a single sample in a study of post-analysis software for immune sequencing data. Using its own MiXCR run on the PCR reads, TCRdb lists one record per CDR3 protein. The sample shows 650,000 to 850,000 distinct CDR3 sequences, 46% of them seen only once. Sequences were obtained from blood. All receptors derive from a girl aged 10 to 17 with multiple sclerosis. Both conserved end residues are part of each CDR3. Each record gives: J gene, D gene, V gene, clone size, CDR3 DNA, CDR3 protein. The D gene is left open where the match is weak. The size entry is marked missing in some rows and otherwise reads once, few, many or a size class.

J: TRBJ2-3
D: .
V: TRBV19
size: .
DNA: TGTGCCAGTAGTATACCGGGGTTAGCAGATACGCAGTATTTT
CDR3: CASSIPGLADTQYF

J: TRBJ1-2
D: TRBD1
V: TRBV12-3/TRBV12-4
size: .
DNA: TGTGCCAGCAGCGATAACAGGGGGGGCTACACCTTC
CDR3: CASSDNRGGYTF

J: TRBJ2-5
D: TRBD2
V: TRBV5-1
size: .
DNA: TGCGCCAGCAGCTTCCCGCTAGCGGGAGTCATCAGTGAGCAGTACTTC
CDR3: CASSFPLAGVISEQYF

J: TRBJ1-1
D: .
V: TRBV13
size: .
DNA: TGTGCCAGCAGCTTACCCGACACCTACACTGAAGCTTTCTTT
CDR3: CASSLPDTYTEAFF

J: TRBJ1-2
D: .
V: TRBV4-1
size: .
DNA: TGCGCCAGCAGCCAAGAAGCCATTGGGTATGGCTACACCTTC
CDR3: CASSQEAIGYGYTF

J: TRBJ2-1
D: TRBD2
V: TRBV27
size: .
DNA: TGTGCCAGCAGTTCTGACCCACTAGCGGGACTACGAGGGGAGCAGTTCTTC
CDR3: CASSSDPLAGLRGEQFF

J: TRBJ2-5
D: .
V: TRBV20-1
size: once
DNA: TGCAGTGCTAGAGAAGCCGGCAGTGAGGCGAATGAGCAGTACTTC
CDR3: CSAREAGSEANEQYF

J: TRBJ2-7
D: TRBD2
V: TRBV5-1
size: .
DNA: TGCGCCAGCAACCCAAGGGAGGGCGCCTCCAACGAGCAGTACTTC
CDR3: CASNPREGASNEQYF

J: TRBJ2-7
D: TRBD2
V: TRBV20-1
size: few
DNA: TGCAGTGCCATGAGGACTAGCGGGAGGGCCTCCTACGAGCAGTACTTC
CDR3: CSAMRTSGRASYEQYF

J: TRBJ2-7
D: .
V: TRBV30
size: .
DNA: TGTGCCTGGAGGAGACAGCTAAGAGGCGACGAGCAGTACTTC
CDR3: CAWRRQLRGDEQYF